Sequencing of this TCR beta chain was carried out in a study of T cell responses to AZD1222 COVID-19 vaccine. Study-wide points: Recipients of two AZD1222 doses showed rising Spike-specific TCR breadth and depth.

Note on this clone: Antigen: not known.

CDR3 size: 18 residues. Germline loops: CDR1 LGHNA, CDR2 YNFKEQ. V lost 2 bases and J lost 0, with 19 bases in between. Here immunoSEQ multiplex PCR was the method, and the copy in TCRdb shows in-frame clones only, minus some. The table records some 150,000 clones, around 95% of them present only once. The sequence came from an adult in good health. V usage is TRBV4-2 and J usage is TRBJ1-2, with D unresolved. Sequencing used peripheral blood, obtained on day 0 of AZD1222 vaccination. The DNA of the CDR3 is TGTGCCAGCAGCCAAATGATTCAGACCTATGGCCCTAACTATGGCTACACCTTC. This codes for CASSQMIQTYGPNYGYTF.